This is a list of T cell receptor beta chains from one sample in a study of blood T cell repertoires in COVID-19. Measured with immunoSEQ multiplex PCR; TCRdb has only the in-frame clones, and not every one. Here the sample spans fewer than 120,000 clones, 72% being singletons. Material for sequencing was peripheral blood. These receptors originate from an older woman with acute or convalescent COVID-19. Both conserved end residues are part of each CDR3. Fields, in order: CDR3 DNA, CDR3 protein, J gene, V gene, clone size, D gene. A D gene is named only where the DNA matches it firmly. Some rows have no size entry. The others give once, few or many, or a class for an expanded clone.

CDR3 DNA: TGTGCCAGCAGTCCCGGGACAGGGGAGCTGTTTTTT
CDR3 protein: CASSPGTGELFF
J gene: TRBJ2-2
V gene: TRBV12-3/TRBV12-4
clone size: -
D gene: -

CDR3 DNA: TGTGCCAGCAGCCAAGGGACGGGACTGCGCACAGATACGCAGTATTTT
CDR3 protein: CASSQGTGLRTDTQYF
J gene: TRBJ2-3
V gene: TRBV4-2
clone size: -
D gene: -

CDR3 DNA: TGTGCCAGCAGCCAAAGGCCCTTTATTTTGTCGAGTAGCTCAGATACGCAGTATTTT
CDR3 protein: CASSQRPFILSSSSDTQYF
J gene: TRBJ2-3
V gene: TRBV14
clone size: -
D gene: -

CDR3 DNA: TGTGCCAGCAGCTTGGGATTATCAGGGGGCGAAGCTTTCTTT
CDR3 protein: CASSLGLSGGEAFF
J gene: TRBJ1-1
V gene: TRBV5-6
clone size: -
D gene: TRBD1

CDR3 DNA: TGTGCCAGGGTGGACAGGGCAGACACTGAAGCTTTCTTT
CDR3 protein: CARVDRADTEAFF
J gene: TRBJ1-1
V gene: TRBV19
clone size: -
D gene: TRBD1

CDR3 DNA: TGTGCCAGCTCGGGGAACTATGGCTACACCTTC
CDR3 protein: CASSGNYGYTF
J gene: TRBJ1-2
V gene: TRBV12-3/TRBV12-4
clone size: once
D gene: -

CDR3 DNA: TGTGCCAGCAGCCGACCAGAACTCCTGACATACACCTTC
CDR3 protein: CASSRPELLTYTF
J gene: TRBJ1-2
V gene: TRBV28
clone size: once
D gene: -

CDR3 DNA: TGTGCCAGCAGGAGGGACAGCAGCTCCTACGAGCAGTACTTC
CDR3 protein: CASRRDSSSYEQYF
J gene: TRBJ2-7
V gene: TRBV5-4
clone size: once
D gene: TRBD1

CDR3 DNA: TGTGCCAGCAGCGCCAGACAGGGCTCCTACGAGCAGTACTTC
CDR3 protein: CASSARQGSYEQYF
J gene: TRBJ2-7
V gene: TRBV9
clone size: -
D gene: TRBD1

CDR3 DNA: TGTGCCAGCAGCTTAAGACAGGGGTATGGCTACACCTTC
CDR3 protein: CASSLRQGYGYTF
J gene: TRBJ1-2
V gene: TRBV9
clone size: -
D gene: TRBD1

CDR3 DNA: TGTGCCAGCAGCTTGACCCAACAGGGAGGCTACACCTTC
CDR3 protein: CASSLTQQGGYTF
J gene: TRBJ1-2
V gene: TRBV7-9
clone size: -
D gene: -

CDR3 DNA: TGCGCCAGCAGCTTCGCTAGCTCCTACGAGCAGTACTTC
CDR3 protein: CASSFASSYEQYF
J gene: TRBJ2-7
V gene: TRBV5-1
clone size: -
D gene: -